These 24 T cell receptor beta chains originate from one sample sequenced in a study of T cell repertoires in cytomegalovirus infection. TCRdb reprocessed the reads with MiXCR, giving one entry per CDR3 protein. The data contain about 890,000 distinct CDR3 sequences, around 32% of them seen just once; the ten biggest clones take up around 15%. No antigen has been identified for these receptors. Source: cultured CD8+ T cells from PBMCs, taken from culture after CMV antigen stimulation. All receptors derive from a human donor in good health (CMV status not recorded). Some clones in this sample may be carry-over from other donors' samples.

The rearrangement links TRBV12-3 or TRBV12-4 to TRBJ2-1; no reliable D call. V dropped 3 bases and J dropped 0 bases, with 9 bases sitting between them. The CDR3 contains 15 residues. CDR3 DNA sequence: TGTGCCAGCAGTTTTCAGACGAGCTCCTACAATGAGCAGTTCTTC. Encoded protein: CASSFQTSSYNEQFF.

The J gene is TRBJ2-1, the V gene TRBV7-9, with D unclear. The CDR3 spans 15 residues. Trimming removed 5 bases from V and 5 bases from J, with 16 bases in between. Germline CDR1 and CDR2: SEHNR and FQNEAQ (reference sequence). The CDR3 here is CASSALNTLNNEQFF. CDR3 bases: TGTGCCAGCAGCGCCCTAAACACACTAAACAATGAGCAGTTCTTC.

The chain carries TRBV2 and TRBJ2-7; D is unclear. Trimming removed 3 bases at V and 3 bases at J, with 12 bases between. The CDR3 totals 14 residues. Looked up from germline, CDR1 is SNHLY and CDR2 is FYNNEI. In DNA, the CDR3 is TGTGCCAGCAGTGAGGGGAACCTACGCTACGAGCAGTACGTC. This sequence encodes CASSEGNLRYEQYV.

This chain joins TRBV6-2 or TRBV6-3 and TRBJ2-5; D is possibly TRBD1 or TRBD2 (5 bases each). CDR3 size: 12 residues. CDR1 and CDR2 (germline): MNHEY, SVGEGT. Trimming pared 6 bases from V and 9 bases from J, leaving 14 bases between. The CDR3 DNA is TGTGCCAGCAGCCTCTATCTGGGGGCCCAGTACTTC. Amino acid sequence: CASSLYLGAQYF.

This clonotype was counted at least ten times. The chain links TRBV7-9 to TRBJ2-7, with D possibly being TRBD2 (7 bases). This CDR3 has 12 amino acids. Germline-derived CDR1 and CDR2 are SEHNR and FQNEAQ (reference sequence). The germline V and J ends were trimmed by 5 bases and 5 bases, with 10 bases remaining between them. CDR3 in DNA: TGTGCCAGCAGCAGGGGGGGGAACGAGCAGTACGTC. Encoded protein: CASSRGGNEQYV.

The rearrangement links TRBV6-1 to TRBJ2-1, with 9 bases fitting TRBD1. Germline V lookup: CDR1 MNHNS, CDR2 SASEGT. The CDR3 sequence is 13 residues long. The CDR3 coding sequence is TGTACCTCCGGGACAGGGCCCTACAATGAGCAGTTCTTC. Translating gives CTSGTGPYNEQFF.

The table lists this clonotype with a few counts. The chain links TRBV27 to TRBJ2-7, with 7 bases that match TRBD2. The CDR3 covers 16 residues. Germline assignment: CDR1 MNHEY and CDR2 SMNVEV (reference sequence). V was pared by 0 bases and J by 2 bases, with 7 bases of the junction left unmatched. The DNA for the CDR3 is TGTGCCAGCAGTTTATCCGTGGGAGGGAGCACCTACGAGCAGTACTTC. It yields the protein CASSLSVGGSTYEQYF.

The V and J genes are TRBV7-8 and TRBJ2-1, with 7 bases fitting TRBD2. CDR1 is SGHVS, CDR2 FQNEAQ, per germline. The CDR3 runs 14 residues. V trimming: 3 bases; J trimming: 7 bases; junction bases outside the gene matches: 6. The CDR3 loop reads CASSFKGRGNEQFF. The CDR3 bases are TGTGCCAGCAGCTTCAAAGGGCGGGGGAATGAGCAGTTCTTC.

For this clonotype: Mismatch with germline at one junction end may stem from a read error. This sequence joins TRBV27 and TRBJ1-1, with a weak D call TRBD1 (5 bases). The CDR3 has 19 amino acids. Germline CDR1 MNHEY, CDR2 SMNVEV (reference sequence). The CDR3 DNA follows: TGTGCCACCAGGCTGTTCGCCTCGCCCCTCACAGGAGAGAACGCTGAAGCTTTCTTT. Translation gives CATRLFASPLTGENAEAFF.

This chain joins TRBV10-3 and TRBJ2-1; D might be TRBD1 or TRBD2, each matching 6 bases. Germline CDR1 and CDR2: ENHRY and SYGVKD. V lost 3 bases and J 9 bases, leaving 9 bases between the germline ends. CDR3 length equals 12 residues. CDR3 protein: CAISEEGGEQFF. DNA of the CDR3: TGTGCCATCAGTGAAGAGGGGGGTGAGCAGTTCTTC.

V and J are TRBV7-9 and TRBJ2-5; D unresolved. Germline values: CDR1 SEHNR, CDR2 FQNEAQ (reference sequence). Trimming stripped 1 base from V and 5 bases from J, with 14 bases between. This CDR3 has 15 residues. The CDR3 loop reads CASSLGPGLDETQYF. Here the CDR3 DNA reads TGTGCCAGCAGCTTAGGTCCCGGGTTGGACGAGACCCAGTACTTC.

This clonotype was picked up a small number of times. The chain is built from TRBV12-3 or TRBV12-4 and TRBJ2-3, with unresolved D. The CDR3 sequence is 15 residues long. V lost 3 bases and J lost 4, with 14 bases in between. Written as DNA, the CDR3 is TGTGCCAGCAGTTTTTCCCCAGACGGTCCAGATACGCAGTATTTT. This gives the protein CASSFSPDGPDTQYF.

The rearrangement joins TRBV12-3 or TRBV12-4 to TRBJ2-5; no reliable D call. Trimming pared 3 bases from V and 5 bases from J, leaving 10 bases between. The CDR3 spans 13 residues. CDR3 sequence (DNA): TGTGCCAGCAGTTTTGTGGGGAAGGAGACCCAGTACTTC. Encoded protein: CASSFVGKETQYF.

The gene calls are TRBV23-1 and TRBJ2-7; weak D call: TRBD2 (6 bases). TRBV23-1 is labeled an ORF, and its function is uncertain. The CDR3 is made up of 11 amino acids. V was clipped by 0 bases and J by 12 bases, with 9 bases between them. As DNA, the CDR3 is TGCGCCAGCAGTCAATCAGGAGGGTGGTACGTC. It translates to CASSQSGGWYV.

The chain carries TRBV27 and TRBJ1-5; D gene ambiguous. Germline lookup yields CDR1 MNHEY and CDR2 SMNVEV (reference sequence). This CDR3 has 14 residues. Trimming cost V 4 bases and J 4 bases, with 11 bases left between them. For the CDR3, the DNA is TGTGCCAGCAGTTATGGACGGAATAATCAGCCCCAGCATTTT. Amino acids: CASSYGRNNQPQHF.

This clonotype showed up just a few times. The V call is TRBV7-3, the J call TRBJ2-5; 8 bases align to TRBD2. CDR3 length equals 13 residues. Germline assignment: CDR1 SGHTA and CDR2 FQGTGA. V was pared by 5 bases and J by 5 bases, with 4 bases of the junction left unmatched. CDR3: CASSDSGAETQYF. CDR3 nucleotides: TGTGCCAGCAGCGATAGCGGGGCTGAGACCCAGTACTTC.

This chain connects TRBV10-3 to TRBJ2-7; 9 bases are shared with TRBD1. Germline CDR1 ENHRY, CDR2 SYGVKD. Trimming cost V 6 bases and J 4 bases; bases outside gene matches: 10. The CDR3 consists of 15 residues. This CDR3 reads CAISQWDREKYEQYF. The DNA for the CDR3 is TGTGCCATCAGCCAATGGGACAGGGAAAAATACGAGCAGTACTTC.

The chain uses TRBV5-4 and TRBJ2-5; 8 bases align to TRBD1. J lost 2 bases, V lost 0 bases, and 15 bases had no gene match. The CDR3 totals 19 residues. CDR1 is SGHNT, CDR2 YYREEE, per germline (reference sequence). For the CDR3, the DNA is TGTGCCAGCAGCTTGGGGACAGGGAATCTGCTGGGACCTCAAGAGACCCAGTACTTC. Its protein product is CASSLGTGNLLGPQETQYF.

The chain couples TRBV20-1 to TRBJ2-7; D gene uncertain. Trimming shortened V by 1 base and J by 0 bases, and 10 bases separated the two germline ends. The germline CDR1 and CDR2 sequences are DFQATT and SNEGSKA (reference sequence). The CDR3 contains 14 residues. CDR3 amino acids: CSARGKRSSYEQYV. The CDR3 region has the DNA TGCAGTGCTAGAGGGAAAAGGAGCTCCTACGAGCAGTACGTC.

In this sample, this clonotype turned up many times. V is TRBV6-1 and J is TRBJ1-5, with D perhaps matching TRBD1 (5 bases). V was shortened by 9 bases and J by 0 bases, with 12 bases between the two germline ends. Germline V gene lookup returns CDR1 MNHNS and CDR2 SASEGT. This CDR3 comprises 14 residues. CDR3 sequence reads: CASHRSTSNQPQHF. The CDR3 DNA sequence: TGTGCCAGTCACAGGTCTACTAGCAATCAGCCCCAGCATTTT.

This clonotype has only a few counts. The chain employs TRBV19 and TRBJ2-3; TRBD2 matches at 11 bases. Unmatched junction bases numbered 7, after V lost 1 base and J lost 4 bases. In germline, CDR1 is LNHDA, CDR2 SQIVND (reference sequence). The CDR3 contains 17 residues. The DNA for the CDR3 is TGTGCCAGTAGTATAGGAACTAGCGGGGGTGGCGCAGATACGCAGTATTTT. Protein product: CASSIGTSGGGADTQYF. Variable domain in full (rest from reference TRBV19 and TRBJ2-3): DGGITQSPKYLFRKEGQNVTLSCEQNLNHDAMYWYRQDPGQGLRLIYYSQIVNDFQKGDIAEGYSVSREKKESFPLTVTSAQKNPTAFYLCASSIGTSGGGADTQYFGPGTRLTVL.

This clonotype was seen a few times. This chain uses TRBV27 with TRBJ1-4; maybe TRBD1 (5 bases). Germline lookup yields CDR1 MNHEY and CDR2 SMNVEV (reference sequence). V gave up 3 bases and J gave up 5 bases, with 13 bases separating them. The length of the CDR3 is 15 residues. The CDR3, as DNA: TGTGCCAGCAGTTTTGTGCCAGGGAGAAATGAAAAACTGTTTTTT. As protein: CASSFVPGRNEKLFF.

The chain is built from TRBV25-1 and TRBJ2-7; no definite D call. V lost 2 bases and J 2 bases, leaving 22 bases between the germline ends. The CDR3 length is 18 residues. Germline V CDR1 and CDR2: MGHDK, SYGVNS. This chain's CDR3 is CASSENYARSQAPYEQYF. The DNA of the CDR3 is TGTGCCAGCAGTGAAAACTACGCGCGGTCTCAAGCTCCCTACGAGCAGTACTTC.

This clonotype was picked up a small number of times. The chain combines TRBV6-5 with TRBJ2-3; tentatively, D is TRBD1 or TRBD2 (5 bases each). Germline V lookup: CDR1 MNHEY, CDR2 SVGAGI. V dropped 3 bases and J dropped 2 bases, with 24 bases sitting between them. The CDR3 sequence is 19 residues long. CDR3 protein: CASSYRARDLGAHTDTQYF. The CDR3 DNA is TGTGCCAGCAGTTATAGGGCCAGGGACCTCGGGGCGCACACAGATACGCAGTATTTT.